The 13 T cell receptor beta chains below all came from one sample that was sequenced in a study of shared clonotypes between healthy human individuals. TCRdb keeps only in-frame clones here, not all; method: immunoSEQ multiplex PCR. The table shows around 550,000 clones, with 96% occurring only once. Sequencing was done on a sample of naive CD4+ T cells sorted from blood. Subset defined: CD45RA+ positively selected. The receptors were gathered from a woman aged 25 to 39 in good health.

CDR3 protein: CASSEGAPNEKLFF. Written as DNA, the CDR3 is TGTGCCAGCAGCGAGGGGGCACCTAATGAAAAACTGTTTTTT. V and J are TRBV4-2 and TRBJ1-4; 7 nucleotides align to TRBD1. Germline V gene sequence: CDR1 LGHNA, CDR2 YNFKEQ. The CDR3 sequence is 14 residues long. Germline trimming cut 5 bases from V and 3 bases from J; bases unmatched to any gene: 3.

This sequence joins TRBV18 and TRBJ2-2; no clear D gene. Trimming took 5 bases from V and 3 from J, leaving 4 bases between them. Germline V gene lookup returns CDR1 KGHSH and CDR2 LQKENI. This CDR3 has 12 amino acids. The CDR3: CASSVYTGELFF. CDR3 DNA sequence: TGTGCCAGCTCAGTCTACACCGGGGAGCTGTTTTTT.

The J gene is TRBJ2-7, the V gene TRBV2; a possible D gene is TRBD2 (5 bases). The CDR3 extends over 15 amino acids. The germline V and J ends were trimmed by 6 bases and 2 bases, with 17 bases remaining between them. Per germline, CDR1 SNHLY and CDR2 FYNNEI. As DNA, the CDR3 is TGTGCCAGCAGAGTGGCCGAGGGATGGGCCTACGAGCAGTACTTC. Protein product: CASRVAEGWAYEQYF.

As regards this clone: Distinct nucleotide sequences in the sample also encode this CDR3. CDR3 in amino acids: CASSPPSTDTQYF. The CDR3, as DNA: TGTGCCAGCTCACCACCGAGCACAGATACGCAGTATTTT. This sequence joins TRBV18 and TRBJ2-3; D is unresolved. Germline CDR1 reads KGHSH; CDR2 reads LQKENI. CDR3 length equals 13 residues. V lost 0 bases, J lost 0 bases, and 1 base lay in between.

The CDR3 DNA sequence: TGTGCCAGCATCCATACTGAAGCTTTCTTT. Its translation: CASIHTEAFF. The rearrangement links TRBV21-1 to TRBJ1-1; the table's D call, TRBD1, has no DNA check behind it. TRBV21-1 corresponds to a pseudogene. The CDR3 consists of 10 residues.

The chain carries TRBV6-4 and TRBJ2-5; D ambiguous. The germline V gene has CDR1 MRHNA and CDR2 SNTAGT. The CDR3 has 16 residues. Trimming pared 2 bases from V and 0 bases from J, leaving 13 bases between. The DNA of the CDR3 is TGTGCCAGCAGTGACGGGCTAAGAGAGTACCAAGAGACCCAGTACTTC. This sequence encodes CASSDGLREYQETQYF.

CDR3: CASSLRTTNEKLFF. The CDR3 nucleotides read TGCGCCAGCAGCTTGCGAACAACTAATGAAAAACTGTTTTTT. The chain employs TRBV5-1 and TRBJ1-4; D gene uncertain. Germline V gene lookup returns CDR1 SGHRS and CDR2 YFSETQ. V was cut by 1 base and J by 0 bases, with 4 bases left in between. The CDR3 runs to 14 residues.

Concerning this clone itself: Different DNA sequences within this sample yield the same CDR3. V and J are TRBV28 and TRBJ1-2; D unclear. V dropped 6 bases and J dropped 4 bases, with 12 bases sitting between them. Germline loops: CDR1 MDHEN, CDR2 SYDVKM. The length of the CDR3 is 13 residues. Here the CDR3 DNA reads TGTGCCAGCAGGCGCGGCGGATCCTATGGCTACACCTTC. Protein sequence: CASRRGGSYGYTF.

The rearrangement uses TRBV29-1 and TRBJ2-5; 7 bases fit TRBD1. This CDR3 contains 12 residues. J was trimmed by 1 base and V by 8 bases; bases with no gene match: 4. In germline, CDR1 is SQVTM, CDR2 ANQGSEA. CDR3: CSLGTVQETQYF. CDR3 coding DNA: TGCAGCCTGGGGACAGTCCAAGAGACCCAGTACTTC.

The V gene is TRBV9, the J gene TRBJ2-7, with 13 bases lining up with TRBD2. CDR3 length: 16 amino acids. The V gene's germline CDR1 is SGDLS and CDR2 YYNGEE. V lost 3 bases to trimming and J lost 3 bases; unmatched junction nucleotides: 6. The CDR3 DNA reads as TGTGCCAGCAGCGGCGGACTAGCGGGAGATTACTACGAGCAGTACTTC. The encoded protein is CASSGGLAGDYYEQYF.

The gene calls are TRBV7-2 and TRBJ2-3; 8 nucleotides agree with TRBD2. The CDR3 sequence is 15 residues long. CDR1 SGHTA and CDR2 FQGNSA come from the germline V gene. With 1 base clipped from V and 2 bases from J, the junction kept 2 bases outside the gene matches. The CDR3 is CASSLELAATDTQYF. The CDR3 DNA sequence: TGTGCCAGCAGCTTAGAACTAGCGGCCACAGATACGCAGTATTTT.

The CDR3 loop reads CASSGGRYSYNEQFF. DNA of the CDR3: TGTGCCAGCAGTGGGGGACGTTACTCCTACAATGAGCAGTTCTTC. The rearrangement links TRBV28 to TRBJ2-1; possibly TRBD1 or TRBD2 for D (5 bases each). Looked up from germline, CDR1 is MDHEN and CDR2 is SYDVKM. The CDR3 covers 15 residues. V dropped 5 bases and J dropped 0 bases, with 11 bases sitting between them.

The chain joins TRBV5-1 to TRBJ1-1; 9 bases agree with TRBD1. Looked up from germline, CDR1 is SGHRS and CDR2 is YFSETQ. The V segment lost 0 bases and the J segment 0 bases; nucleotides outside the gene matches: 3. The CDR3 consists of 16 residues. The CDR3 spells CASSLEDRGVNTEAFF. For the CDR3, the DNA is TGCGCCAGCAGCTTGGAGGACAGGGGCGTGAACACTGAAGCTTTCTTT.